This T cell receptor beta chain appears in the sequencing data of a study of T cells in Graves' hyperthyroidism and ophthalmopathy. This clonotype was picked up many times. Its specificity is not known. The hyperthyroidism was newly diagnosed and had lasted under 2 months; the patients were aged 18 to 65. Diagnosing involved the use of clinical symptoms, serum thyroxine and TRAb, thyroid ultrasound and orbital computed tomography. From more than 9.5 ml of fresh peripheral blood, PBMCs were isolated. From RNA transcripts, TCR beta CDR3 regions were amplified. RT-PCR in the first round (using the HTBI primer set) targeted the TCR CDR3. TCRdb ran MiXCR on the multiplex PCR reads and lists one entry per CDR3 protein. The sample gives some 600,000 distinct CDR3 sequences, approximately 15% of which show up once; 5.5% to 7.5% is in the top ten. Findings and caveats of the study: Blood shared most expanded thyroid clonotypes above 0.001.

Germline loops: CDR1 SEHNR, CDR2 FQNEAQ (reference sequence). Deletions cut 6 bases from V and 7 bases from J, with 15 bases between. CDR3 length: 14 amino acids. The TCR originated in a woman between 25 and 40 years old with Graves' hyperthyroidism that later progressed to Graves' ophthalmopathy. The genes are TRBV7-9 and TRBJ2-2; D may correspond to TRBD1 or TRBD2 (5 bases each). Specimen: blood. CDR3 sequence: CASRNRDGGGELFF. The CDR3 DNA reads TGTGCCAGCAGAAACCGGGACGGTGGCGGGGAGCTGTTTTTT.